These 20 T cell receptor beta chains were all obtained from the same sample, sequenced in a study of CD8+ T cells in alopecia areata listed by TCRdb under 2018. Interpreted using the paper, the time point label stands for: more than 3 weeks on oral tofacitinib. This specimen's treatment or condition label, interpreted: oral pan-JAK inhibitor, 5-10 mg twice daily. Library preparation used the immunoSEQ multiplex PCR assay. RNA was extracted from all samples and reverse transcribed into cDNA as template for TCR sequencing. TCRdb provides this immuneACCESS table in a form limited to in-frame rearrangements. Some clones are lacking; in checked studies, under half of them reflect an unresolved V gene, and why the rest are absent is not known. The sample table contains 200,000 to 250,000 clones; only one count was recorded for roughly 56% of them. In total, the top ten clones hold 1.5% to 2% of the sample.

The sequencing used CD4+ T cells sorted from blood, collected at week 4, from a patient treated with tofacitinib. The receptors derive from a human donor with alopecia areata.

CDR3 sequence (DNA): TGTGCCAGCTGCCAAACAGGGGGCTGGGCCTACGAGCAGTACTTC. Translating gives CASCQTGGWAYEQYF. The V call is TRBV2, the J call TRBJ2-7, with 9 bases matching TRBD1. The CDR3 runs 15 residues. Germline loops: CDR1 SNHLY, CDR2 FYNNEI. V lost 8 bases to trimming and J lost 2 bases; unmatched junction nucleotides: 10.

This chain links TRBV9 with TRBJ1-1; D might be TRBD1 (5 bases). Looked up from germline, CDR1 is SGDLS and CDR2 is YYNGEE. Trimming pared 3 bases from V and 5 bases from J, leaving 14 bases between. This CDR3 is built from 14 residues. This CDR3 reads CASSAGMGRTEAFF. The CDR3 DNA sequence: TGTGCCAGCAGCGCCGGAATGGGGCGGACTGAAGCTTTCTTT. Together with reference TRBV9 and TRBJ1-1, the CDR3 gives the full variable domain: DSGVTQTPKHLITATGQRVTLRCSPRSGDLSVYWYQQSLDQGLQFLIQYYNGEERAKGNILERFSAQQFPDLHSELNLSSLELGDSALYFCASSAGMGRTEAFFGQGTRLTVV.

V gene TRBV29-1 combines with J gene TRBJ1-4; D is undetermined. Trimming removed 2 bases at V and 10 bases at J, with 14 bases between. This CDR3 region has 13 residues. Germline V gene sequence: CDR1 SQVTM, CDR2 ANQGSEA. The CDR3 reads CSVESPATAKLFF. The CDR3 DNA reads as TGCAGCGTTGAAAGCCCCGCGACTGCAAAACTGTTTTTT.

The rearrangement links TRBV14 to TRBJ2-2; no clear D gene. The CDR3 sequence is 14 residues long. V lost 4 bases, J lost 2 bases, and 8 bases lay in between. The germline CDR1 and CDR2 sequences are SGHDN and FVKESK. This chain's CDR3 is CASSLRLNTGELFF. In nucleotides, the CDR3 is TGTGCCAGCAGCCTCAGACTTAACACCGGGGAGCTGTTTTTT.

The chain employs TRBV5-1 and TRBJ2-1; 10 bases match TRBD1. Germline CDR1 and CDR2: SGHRS and YFSETQ. CDR3 length: 14 amino acids. Trimming removed 3 bases from V and 9 bases from J; junction bases left unmatched: 6. In DNA, the CDR3 is TGCGCCAGCAGCTCGGGACAGGGGACGGGTGAGCAGTTCTTC. Amino acid sequence: CASSSGQGTGEQFF.

V and J are TRBV30 and TRBJ1-5, with D possibly TRBD1 on 6 matching bases. This CDR3 spans 14 amino acids. V shed 0 bases and J shed 4 bases, with 10 bases lying between them. The germline CDR1 and CDR2 sequences are GTSNPN and SVGIG (reference sequence). The CDR3 DNA follows: TGTGCCTGGAGTGTAAACAGGGTAAATCAGCCCCAGCATTTT. Protein: CAWSVNRVNQPQHF. The complete variable domain, with remaining parts taken from reference TRBV30 and TRBJ1-5, reads SQTIHQWPATLVQPVGSPLSLECTVEGTSNPNLYWYRQAAGRGLQLLFYSVGIGQISSEVPQNLSASRPQDRQFILSSKKLLLSDSGFYLCAWSVNRVNQPQHFGDGTRLSIL.

The V gene is TRBV7-2, the J gene TRBJ1-2; D possibly corresponds to TRBD1 (6 bases). Germline V gives CDR1 SGHTA, CDR2 FQGNSA. The CDR3 totals 15 residues. The V end lost 5 bases, the J end lost 3 bases, and 16 bases lay between the germline ends. The CDR3 protein is CASSETSQGDYGYTF. The CDR3 region has the DNA TGTGCCAGCAGCGAAACCTCACAGGGCGACTATGGCTACACCTTC.

The chain has TRBV27 and TRBJ1-2; 8 bases are a match to TRBD1. The V gene end was trimmed by 2 bases and the J gene end by 6 bases; junction bases not matched to a gene: 8. Germline V gives CDR1 MNHEY, CDR2 SMNVEV (reference sequence). This CDR3 region has 15 residues. CDR3 bases: TGTGCCAGCAGTTTAGAGGGACAGGTGCTCCATGGCTACACCTTC. This encodes CASSLEGQVLHGYTF.

The table lists this clone with a few counts. The rearrangement joins TRBV29-1 to TRBJ1-2; TRBD1 agrees at 9 bases. The CDR3 length is 17 residues. Germline V gene lookup returns CDR1 SQVTM and CDR2 ANQGSEA. Trimming took 1 base from V and 4 from J; bases not matched to a gene: 13. CDR3 nucleotide sequence: TGCAGCGTTGAAGGAGCCCGGGTCGCGGGACAGGGCTATGGCTACACCTTC. Protein: CSVEGARVAGQGYGYTF.

This clone appeared a few times. The V and J genes are TRBV19 and TRBJ2-7; tentatively, D is TRBD1 or TRBD2 (5 bases each). Trimming cost V 3 bases and J 4 bases, with 10 bases left between them. The CDR3 is 13 residues long. CDR1 and CDR2 from the germline V gene are LNHDA and SQIVND (reference sequence). In nucleotides, the CDR3 is TGTGCCAGTAGTATCGGGACGGCTTACGAGCAGTACTTC. Its translation is CASSIGTAYEQYF. Full variable domain (missing parts from reference TRBV19 and TRBJ2-7): DGGITQSPKYLFRKEGQNVTLSCEQNLNHDAMYWYRQDPGQGLRLIYYSQIVNDFQKGDIAEGYSVSREKKESFPLTVTSAQKNPTAFYLCASSIGTAYEQYFGPGTRLTVT.

DNA of the CDR3: TGTGCCATCAGTCCCCTAGGGGGGGGAAGCACAGATACGCAGTATTTT. It specifies CAISPLGGGSTDTQYF. The rearrangement joins TRBV10-3 to TRBJ2-3, with D possibly matching TRBD2 (7 bases). Trimming took 5 bases from V and 0 from J, leaving 15 bases between them. Germline CDR1 reads ENHRY; CDR2 reads SYGVKD. The CDR3 covers 16 residues.

The chain recombines TRBV5-6 with TRBJ2-1; unclear D gene. Between the trimmed V and J ends, which lost 1 base and 4 bases, there was a span of 0 bases. The CDR3 is 11 amino acids. CDR1 is SGHDT and CDR2 is YYEEEE in the germline V gene. In DNA, the CDR3 is TGTGCCAGCAGCTTGTACAATGAGCAGTTCTTC. It is translated as CASSLYNEQFF.

With regard to this clone: Distinct nucleotide sequences in the sample also encode this CDR3. The chain uses TRBV30 and TRBJ1-2, with D unclear. V was cut by 0 bases and J by 4 bases, with 3 bases left in between. CDR3 length: 11 residues. Germline V gene lookup returns CDR1 GTSNPN and CDR2 SVGIG (reference sequence). The CDR3 spells CAWSVSYGYTF. Here the CDR3 DNA reads TGTGCCTGGAGTGTTTCCTATGGCTACACCTTC. Full variable domain (remainder filled in from reference TRBV30 and TRBJ1-2): SQTIHQWPATLVQPVGSPLSLECTVEGTSNPNLYWYRQAAGRGLQLLFYSVGIGQISSEVPQNLSASRPQDRQFILSSKKLLLSDSGFYLCAWSVSYGYTFGSGTRLTVV.

The chain joins TRBV7-3 to TRBJ2-3; tentative D call: TRBD1 (5 bases). This CDR3 region has 13 residues. CDR1 is SGHTA and CDR2 is FQGTGA in the germline V gene. V was shortened by 2 bases and J by 8 bases, with 11 bases between the two germline ends. In DNA form, the CDR3 reads TGTGCCAGCAGCTTAGACAGAAGGGGTACGCAGTATTTT. Its translation: CASSLDRRGTQYF.

The chain couples TRBV10-3 to TRBJ2-5; the match to TRBD2 covers 7 bases. V shed 5 bases and J 6 bases; nucleotides not matched to a gene: 3. The CDR3 is made up of 12 amino acids. Germline V lookup: CDR1 ENHRY, CDR2 SYGVKD. In DNA form, the CDR3 reads TGTGCCATCAGTAGCGGGGATAAGACCCAGTACTTC. Translation gives CAISSGDKTQYF.

The J gene is TRBJ2-7, the V gene TRBV20-1; no clear D gene. Germline-derived CDR1 and CDR2 are DFQATT and SNEGSKA (reference sequence). CDR3 length equals 11 residues. The V end was cut by 5 bases, the J end by 4 bases, with 9 bases between. The CDR3 nucleotides are TGCAGTGCTGTTTTGGTGTACGAGCAGTACTTC. Protein sequence: CSAVLVYEQYF.

The J gene is TRBJ1-2, the V gene TRBV23-1, with D unresolved. TRBV23-1 is an ORF, and what it does is uncertain. The V gene lost 2 bases and the J gene lost 3 bases, with 19 bases spanning the gap. This CDR3 region has 17 residues. The CDR3 protein is CASSQPWKRTIDYGYTF. Written as DNA, the CDR3 is TGCGCCAGCAGTCAACCATGGAAACGGACGATAGACTATGGCTACACCTTC.

This rearrangement joins TRBV7-2 to TRBJ2-1; D is unclear. CDR1 and CDR2 from the germline V gene are SGHTA and FQGNSA. This CDR3 has 12 residues. V was pared by 1 base and J by 9 bases, with 7 bases between. The CDR3: CASSLDVGEQFF. The CDR3 coding sequence is TGTGCCAGCAGCTTAGACGTAGGTGAGCAGTTCTTC.

This clone is judged medium-sized (0.01 to 0.1%). The rearrangement joins TRBV18 to TRBJ2-3; 8 nucleotides align to TRBD2. The CDR3 has 16 residues. The germline CDR1 and CDR2 sequences are KGHSH and LQKENI. The trim removed 1 base at V and 2 bases at J, leaving 5 bases unmatched. In DNA, the CDR3 is TGTGCCAGCTCACCACTCCAGCGGGGGAACACAGATACGCAGTATTTT. It is translated as CASSPLQRGNTDTQYF.

This clone was found a few times. V and J are TRBV10-3 and TRBJ1-1; D remains ambiguous. Looked up from germline, CDR1 is ENHRY and CDR2 is SYGVKD. Between the trimmed V and J ends, which lost 8 bases and 1 base, there was a span of 11 bases. The CDR3 is made up of 13 amino acids. CDR3 amino acids: CAIGVGENTEAFF. DNA for the CDR3: TGTGCCATCGGAGTTGGGGAGAACACTGAAGCTTTCTTT.